Below, 31 T cell receptor beta chains from the same sample are listed, as sequenced in a study of CD8+ T cells in alopecia areata. Sequencing used cDNA as its template, made by extracting RNA and reverse transcribing it. Assay used: immunoSEQ multiplex PCR; TCRdb lists only in-frame clones, some missing. Of around 150,000 clones in the sample, 55% were seen once. Sequenced input: CD4+ T cells sorted from blood. The receptors originated from a human donor in good health.

The chain uses TRBV11-3 and TRBJ2-7, with D possibly matching TRBD2 (6 bases). The CDR3 is 14 residues long. V lost 2 bases, J lost 5 bases, and 13 bases lay in between. The V gene's germline CDR1 is SGHNT and CDR2 YENEEA. The CDR3 DNA sequence: TGTGCCAGCAGCTTACACGGGAGCTTCAACGAGCAGTACTTC. It yields the protein CASSLHGSFNEQYF.

This clone was seen more than once but under ten times. This chain uses TRBV29-1 with TRBJ2-7, with 8 bases lining up with TRBD1. This CDR3 spans 14 amino acids. The V gene end was trimmed by 7 bases and the J gene end by 1 base; junction bases not matched to a gene: 9. The germline CDR1 and CDR2 sequences are SQVTM and ANQGSEA. CDR3 in DNA: TGCAGCGGGCCATGGGGACAGGTGTCCTACGAGCAGTACTTC. Translated: CSGPWGQVSYEQYF.

This CDR3 is CSVVFQDYEQYF. The CDR3 DNA reads as TGCAGCGTTGTCTTCCAAGACTACGAGCAGTACTTC. This chain joins TRBV29-1 and TRBJ2-7, with unresolved D. The CDR3 contains 12 residues. Germline loops: CDR1 SQVTM, CDR2 ANQGSEA. The V gene lost 4 bases and the J gene lost 3 bases, with 10 bases spanning the gap.

This clone was found a few times. The chain joins TRBV29-1 to TRBJ2-2; the D is unclear. The CDR3 length is 15 residues. CDR1 and CDR2 from the germline V gene are SQVTM and ANQGSEA. V was pared by 2 bases and J by 1 base, with 11 bases between. In DNA form, the CDR3 reads TGCAGCGTTGAACGGGCCAATGGGAACACCGGGGAGCTGTTTTTT. Amino acids: CSVERANGNTGELFF.

V usage is TRBV7-9 and J usage is TRBJ2-7; 7 bases align to TRBD1. Trimming at V came to 5 bases and at J to 3 bases, leaving 7 bases not matched to a gene. Germline V gene lookup returns CDR1 SEHNR and CDR2 FQNEAQ (reference sequence). CDR3 length equals 14 residues. The CDR3: CASSLGTALYEQYF. Written as DNA, the CDR3 is TGTGCCAGCAGCCTGGGGACAGCCCTCTACGAGCAGTACTTC.

This chain joins TRBV11-2 and TRBJ2-5; 8 nucleotides agree with TRBD2. Germline V CDR1 and CDR2: SGHAT, FQNNGV. This CDR3 is 14 amino acids long. The V segment lost 1 base and the J segment 3 bases; nucleotides outside the gene matches: 1. The CDR3 coding sequence is TGTGCCAGCAGCTTAGCGGGACTAGAAGAGACCCAGTACTTC. This encodes CASSLAGLEETQYF.

The chain couples TRBV7-9 to TRBJ1-2; D is uncertain. Trimming removed 3 bases from V and 5 bases from J, with 13 bases in between. The germline V gene has CDR1 SEHNR and CDR2 FQNEAQ (reference sequence). This CDR3 has 14 amino acids. The chain's CDR3 is CASSFHNGEYGYTF. The CDR3 DNA reads as TGTGCCAGCAGCTTCCATAACGGGGAATATGGCTACACCTTC.

The chain combines TRBV18 with TRBJ2-7; D is ambiguous. The CDR3 spans 17 residues. V was shortened by 5 bases and J by 1 base, with 21 bases between the two germline ends. CDR1 is KGHSH, CDR2 LQKENI, per germline. The CDR3 is CASSVATGGYRSYEQYF. The CDR3 DNA is TGTGCCAGCTCAGTCGCGACTGGTGGGTATAGGTCCTACGAGCAGTACTTC. Full variable domain (remainder filled in from reference TRBV18 and TRBJ2-7): NAGVMQNPRHLVRRRGQEARLRCSPMKGHSHVYWYRQLPEEGLKFMVYLQKENIIDESGMPKERFSAEFPKEGPSILRIQQVVRGDSAAYFCASSVATGGYRSYEQYFGPGTRLTVT.

To note about this clone: At one boundary the junction diverges from the germline segment, which might be a read error. The V and J genes are TRBV29-1 and TRBJ1-1; the D gene is possibly TRBD1 (6 bases). The V gene's germline CDR1 is SQVTM and CDR2 ANQGSEA. This CDR3 contains 8 residues. CDR3 sequence reads: CSVDGRGF. DNA of the CDR3: TGCAGCGTTGACGGCAGGGGTTTT.

The chain has TRBV18 and TRBJ1-1, with a tentative D call TRBD1 (6 bases). The V and J ends lost 6 bases and 4 bases respectively, with 18 bases between them. Germline V CDR1 and CDR2: KGHSH, LQKENI. The CDR3 is 15 amino acids. The CDR3, as DNA: TGTGCCAGCTCGCACTCCCCCCAGGGGACCACTGAAGCTTTCTTT. Protein: CASSHSPQGTTEAFF.

The gene calls are TRBV20-1 and TRBJ2-7; D gene unclear. V lost 0 bases and J 6 bases, leaving 6 bases between the germline ends. The CDR3 runs 11 residues. CDR1 and CDR2 from the germline V gene are DFQATT and SNEGSKA (reference sequence). CDR3 amino acids: CSARDVPEQYF. CDR3 nucleotide sequence: TGCAGTGCTAGAGATGTCCCCGAGCAGTACTTC.

The rearrangement links TRBV23-1 to TRBJ1-5, with D perhaps TRBD1 (6 bases). TRBV23-1 is known as an ORF, though its function is uncertain. CDR3 length: 14 amino acids. V lost 5 bases and J lost 6, with 14 bases in between. CDR3 residues: CASSYLQGPQPQHF. CDR3 in DNA: TGCGCCAGCAGTTACTTACAGGGACCTCAGCCCCAGCATTTT.

This clone was seen more than once but under ten times. The gene calls are TRBV29-1 and TRBJ2-1; D gene uncertain. The CDR3 contains 11 residues. CDR1 is SQVTM and CDR2 is ANQGSEA in the germline V gene. Trimming shortened V by 5 bases and J by 8 bases, and 10 bases separated the two germline ends. CDR3: CSVLPIDEQFF. CDR3 DNA: TGCAGCGTTCTACCCATAGATGAGCAGTTCTTC.

Written as DNA, the CDR3 is TGTGCCAGCAGCTTAGTCGGGCTAGCGGGTTCCACAGATACGCAGTATTTT. It encodes CASSLVGLAGSTDTQYF. This chain uses TRBV7-2 with TRBJ2-3; 8 positions match TRBD2. There are 17 residues in the CDR3. Germline assignment: CDR1 SGHTA and CDR2 FQGNSA. V shed 1 base, J shed 2 bases, and the junction held 8 bases outside the gene matches. The full variable domain, its missing parts supplied by reference TRBV7-2 and TRBJ2-3, is GAGVSQSPSNKVTEKGKDVELRCDPISGHTALYWYRQSLGQGLEFLIYFQGNSAPDKSGLPSDRFSAERTGGSVSTLTIQRTQQEDSAVYLCASSLVGLAGSTDTQYFGPGTRLTVL.

The J gene is TRBJ1-2, the V gene TRBV6-5, with TRBD1 matching over 9 bases. The V gene's germline CDR1 is MNHEY and CDR2 SVGAGI. The CDR3 has 14 amino acids. V dropped 7 bases and J dropped 5; count of bases not matched to a gene: 8. The CDR3, as DNA: TGTGCCAGCAATGCAGGACAGGGGATGTATGGCTACACCTTC. Translated: CASNAGQGMYGYTF.

The rearrangement joins TRBV7-9 to TRBJ2-5; D may be TRBD1 (5 bases). This CDR3 has 15 residues. Trimming took 1 base from V and 3 from J, leaving 12 bases between them. Germline lookup yields CDR1 SEHNR and CDR2 FQNEAQ (reference sequence). CDR3 DNA sequence: TGTGCCAGCAGCTTAGGGGCAGGGCTGGAAGAGACCCAGTACTTC. Residues: CASSLGAGLEETQYF. The full variable domain, its missing parts supplied by reference TRBV7-9 and TRBJ2-5, is DTGVSQNPRHKITKRGQNVTFRCDPISEHNRLYWYRQTLGQGPEFLTYFQNEAQLEKSRLLSDRFSAERPKGSFSTLEIQRTEQGDSAMYLCASSLGAGLEETQYFGPGTRLLVL.

The V gene is TRBV7-9, the J gene TRBJ2-1; TRBD1 or TRBD2 may be the D gene (7 bases each). The CDR3 is 15 residues long. Trimming stripped 4 bases from V and 2 bases from J, with 12 bases between. From germline, CDR1 is SEHNR and CDR2 FQNEAQ (reference sequence). The CDR3 nucleotides are TGTGCCAGCAGCTCGTCAGGGGGGGCCTACAATGAGCAGTTCTTC. Its translation: CASSSSGGAYNEQFF.

This clone was detected a few times. This chain links TRBV7-2 with TRBJ2-1; a possible D gene is TRBD2 (6 bases). The V end was cut by 5 bases, the J end by 5 bases, with 13 bases between. Germline lookup yields CDR1 SGHTA and CDR2 FQGNSA. The CDR3 length is 14 residues. CDR3 DNA: TGTGCCAGCAGCCCCGGGACTGTAAACAATGAGCAGTTCTTC. This codes for CASSPGTVNNEQFF.

This clone was picked up a small number of times. V and J are TRBV4-1 and TRBJ1-5, with a tentative D call TRBD1 (6 bases). CDR1 MGHRA and CDR2 YSYEKL come from the germline V gene. This CDR3 contains 18 residues. Trimming shortened V by 2 bases and J by 5 bases, and 22 bases separated the two germline ends. CDR3 DNA sequence: TGCGCCAGCAGCCAAAGTATTTCACGGACAGCTCTCTATCAGCCCCAGCATTTT. Translated: CASSQSISRTALYQPQHF.

This sequence joins TRBV5-1 and TRBJ2-5; 9 bases are a match to TRBD2. V lost 2 bases to trimming and J lost 5 bases; unmatched junction nucleotides: 10. The CDR3 spans 16 residues. Per the germline V gene, CDR1 is SGHRS and CDR2 is YFSETQ. This chain's CDR3 is CASSLISGSIGETQYF. CDR3 nucleotide sequence: TGCGCCAGCAGCTTAATTAGCGGGAGTATAGGCGAGACCCAGTACTTC. Filled out from reference TRBV5-1 and TRBJ2-5, the complete variable domain reads KAGVTQTPRYLIKTRGQQVTLSCSPISGHRSVSWYQQTPGQGLQFLFEYFSETQRNKGNFPGRFSGRQFSNSRSEMNVSTLELGDSALYLCASSLISGSIGETQYFGPGTRLLVL.

This clone was observed a handful of times. The rearrangement links TRBV19 to TRBJ2-3; D call uncertain. Germline loops: CDR1 LNHDA, CDR2 SQIVND (reference sequence). The CDR3 extends over 11 amino acids. V lost 7 bases and J lost 9, with 11 bases in between. CDR3 in amino acids: CASTGGVTQYF. Here the CDR3 DNA reads TGTGCCAGTACAGGCGGAGTCACGCAGTATTTT.

The CDR3 region has the DNA TGTGCCAGCAGCTTTACCGGACTAGCGGGAGGCCGGGGGGATACGCAGTATTTT. It codes for CASSFTGLAGGRGDTQYF. This chain links TRBV11-2 with TRBJ2-3, with 14 nucleotides matching TRBD2. J gave up 6 bases and V 3 bases, and 11 bases lay outside the gene matches. CDR1 is SGHAT, CDR2 FQNNGV, per germline. The CDR3 spans 18 residues.

This clone was observed a few times. The chain is built from TRBV29-1 and TRBJ2-1, with 8 bases fitting TRBD2. Germline assignment: CDR1 SQVTM and CDR2 ANQGSEA. The CDR3 extends over 16 amino acids. The ends lost 3 bases at V and 9 bases at J; junction bases unmatched: 16. The CDR3 is CSVDLSGLGDSGEQFF. CDR3 DNA sequence: TGCAGCGTTGATCTTTCGGGACTAGGGGACTCTGGTGAGCAGTTCTTC.

The chain has TRBV29-1 and TRBJ2-6; D unresolved. The ends were cut back, 5 bases at V and 5 bases at J, with 7 bases in the middle. This CDR3 region has 12 residues. Germline V gene sequence: CDR1 SQVTM, CDR2 ANQGSEA. CDR3 DNA: TGCAGCGTTTCTTTCTGGGCCAACGTCCTGACTTTC. Translation: CSVSFWANVLTF.

The rearrangement joins TRBV30 to TRBJ2-2, with TRBD1 matching over 7 bases. The germline CDR1 and CDR2 sequences are GTSNPN and SVGIG (reference sequence). This CDR3 is built from 15 residues. V trimming: 5 bases; J trimming: 2 bases; junction bases outside the gene matches: 8. CDR3: CAWGTAKLNTGELFF. As DNA, the CDR3 is TGTGCCTGGGGGACAGCAAAATTAAACACCGGGGAGCTGTTTTTT. The variable domain in full, with the rest retrieved from reference TRBV30 and TRBJ2-2, is SQTIHQWPATLVQPVGSPLSLECTVEGTSNPNLYWYRQAAGRGLQLLFYSVGIGQISSEVPQNLSASRPQDRQFILSSKKLLLSDSGFYLCAWGTAKLNTGELFFGEGSRLTVL.

This clone was picked up a small number of times. The V gene is TRBV5-6, the J gene TRBJ2-1; 9 bases fit TRBD2. V was pared by 0 bases and J by 5 bases, with 9 bases of the junction left unmatched. The CDR3 covers 17 residues. The germline V gene has CDR1 SGHDT and CDR2 YYEEEE. The CDR3 sequence: CASSLVASGISDNEQFF. As DNA, the CDR3 is TGTGCCAGCAGCTTGGTTGCTAGCGGGATCTCAGACAATGAGCAGTTCTTC.

The rearrangement links TRBV7-2 to TRBJ1-5, with D possibly being TRBD1 (5 bases). The V gene's germline CDR1 is SGHTA and CDR2 FQGNSA. The CDR3 covers 12 residues. V was shortened by 4 bases and J by 6 bases, with 7 bases between the two germline ends. Here the CDR3 DNA reads TGTGCCAGCAGCTCCCAGGGTCAGCCCCAGCATTTT. This translates into CASSSQGQPQHF.

The count of this clone is one. The chain employs TRBV5-4 and TRBJ2-3, with 11 bases fitting TRBD2. CDR1 and CDR2 (germline): SGHNT, YYREEE (reference sequence). This CDR3 spans 14 amino acids. Germline trimming cut 8 bases from V and 8 bases from J; bases unmatched to any gene: 10. The CDR3 sequence is CASSGTSGDPTQYF. CDR3 DNA: TGTGCCAGTTCCGGGACTAGCGGAGATCCTACGCAGTATTTT. Full variable domain (outside the CDR3, taken from reference TRBV5-4 and TRBJ2-3): ETGVTQSPTHLIKTRGQQVTLRCSSQSGHNTVSWYQQALGQGPQFIFQYYREEENGRGNFPPRFSGLQFPNYSSELNVNALELDDSALYLCASSGTSGDPTQYFGPGTRLTVL.

This chain connects TRBV4-2 to TRBJ2-3, with D maybe TRBD2 (6 bases). Germline CDR1 is LGHNA and CDR2 is YNFKEQ. The germline V and J ends were trimmed by 4 bases and 0 bases, with 20 bases remaining between them. The CDR3 spans 18 residues. CDR3 bases: TGTGCCAGCAGCCGTAGCGGAGCCAACCCCCAAAGCACAGATACGCAGTATTTT. Protein sequence: CASSRSGANPQSTDTQYF.

The V and J genes are TRBV29-1 and TRBJ1-1; 7 positions agree with TRBD1. The CDR3 loop spans 12 amino acids. V shed 8 bases and J 1 base; nucleotides not matched to a gene: 4. CDR1 is SQVTM and CDR2 is ANQGSEA in the germline V gene. CDR3 sequence (DNA): TGCAGCACCGGACAGGCGAACACTGAAGCTTTCTTT. Amino acids: CSTGQANTEAFF. The full variable domain, with the rest looked up from reference TRBV29-1 and TRBJ1-1, is SAVISQKPSRDICQRGTSLTIQCQVDSQVTMMFWYRQQPGQSLTLIATANQGSEATYESGFVIDKFPISRPNLTFSTLTVSNMSPEDSSIYLCSTGQANTEAFFGQGTRLTVV.

V gene TRBV30 combines with J gene TRBJ2-7; TRBD1 aligns across 10 bases. From germline, CDR1 is GTSNPN and CDR2 SVGIG (reference sequence). The V and J ends lost 3 bases and 5 bases, in that order; junction bases with no gene match: 4. The CDR3 sequence is 13 residues long. In DNA, the CDR3 is TGTGCCTGGAGCGTCGGGACAGGGGACGAGCAGTACTTC. Its translation: CAWSVGTGDEQYF.